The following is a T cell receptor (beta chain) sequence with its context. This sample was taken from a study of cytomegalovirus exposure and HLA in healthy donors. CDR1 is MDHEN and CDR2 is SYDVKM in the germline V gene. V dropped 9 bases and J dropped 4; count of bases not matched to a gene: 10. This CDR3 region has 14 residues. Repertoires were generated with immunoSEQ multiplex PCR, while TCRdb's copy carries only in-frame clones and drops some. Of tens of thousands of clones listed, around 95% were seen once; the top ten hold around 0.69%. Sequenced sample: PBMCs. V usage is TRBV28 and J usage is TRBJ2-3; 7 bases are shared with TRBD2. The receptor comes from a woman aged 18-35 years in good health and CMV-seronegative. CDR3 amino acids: CASSGGAGADTQYF. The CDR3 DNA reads TGTGCCAGTTCGGGGGGAGCTGGCGCAGATACGCAGTATTTT. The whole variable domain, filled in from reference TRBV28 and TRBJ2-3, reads DVKVTQSSRYLVKRTGEKVFLECVQDMDHENMFWYRQDPGLGLRLIYFSYDVKMKEKGDIPEGYSVSREKKERFSLILESASTNQTSMYLCASSGGAGADTQYFGPGTRLTVL.